The present TCR beta chain was sequenced within a study of OX40 agonist ivuxolimab in advanced cancers. Study-wide context: Ivuxolimab was an agonistic, fully human IgG2 monoclonal antibody directed against OX40 (CD134), a costimulatory receptor. A male proportion of 70% to 90% and a mean age of 60 years, ranging from 23 to 79, were recorded for the dose-escalation cohort. The paper reports the monotherapy dose-escalation portion (N ≈ 52 patients) of the phase I ivuxolimab trial. Prior anti-PD-1, anti-PD-L1 or anti-CTLA-4 therapy was permitted, and approximately 41% of dose-escalation patients had received checkpoint inhibitors. Among the approximately 50 dose-escalation patients, 19 had hepatocellular carcinoma, about 15 melanoma, 9 renal cell carcinoma and 9 head and neck cancer. Intravenous ivuxolimab was administered to patients every 2 weeks at six dose levels: 0.01, 0.1, 0.3, 1.5, 3 and 10 mg/kg. Peripheral TCRbeta sequencing was intended to test whether TCR sequence diversity was altered and clonal T-cell expansion was caused by ivuxolimab. Three dose-escalation patients achieved partial responses, one with hepatocellular carcinoma and two with cutaneous melanoma. Study-wide findings and limitations: After ivuxolimab, more expanded clones were found on average in CD8+ T cells than in CD4+ T cells. At doses of 0.1 to 3.0 mg/kg, clonal expansion of both CD4+ and CD8+ blood T cells was observed from baseline to week 6. Low levels of normalized T-cell clonal expansion were also shown by some nonresponding patients. Which antigens the clonally expanded peripheral T cells were specific for was not determined. In partial responders in the 0.1-3.0 mg/kg groups, normalized peripheral clonal expansion was found to be among the lowest, especially among CD8+ T cells.

This clone has a handful of counts. Its target antigen remains unknown. Base qualities are not provided; no much larger clone lies one nucleotide away. Between the V and J ends, shortened by 5 bases and 10 bases respectively, the junction contains 9 bases. According to the germline V gene, CDR1 reads MDHEN and CDR2 reads SYDVKM. The CDR3 holds 12 amino acids from the cysteine to the phenylalanine. The CDR3 DNA has 36 bases and is translated from base 1. The trial excluded patients who had a history of autoimmune disease or were on systemic immunosuppression. Peripheral blood for TCR sequencing was collected from all dose cohorts at baseline, on cycle 4 day 1, and on cycle 7 day 1. The samples were taken from a phase I, first-in-human, multicenter, open-label dose-escalation trial of ivuxolimab. Adults with locally advanced or metastatic melanoma, renal cell carcinoma, hepatocellular carcinoma or head and neck squamous cell carcinoma were enrolled in the trial. Before TCR sequencing, CD4+ and CD8+ T cells were separately sorted from peripheral blood.

For sequencing of the TCRbeta CDR3 region, genomic DNA was extracted from the sorted cells. The immunoSEQ Assay was used for sequencing of TCRbeta CDR3 regions. As stored in TCRdb, this immuneACCESS dataset retains in-frame rearrangements with V and J assigned. A fraction of the clones does not appear; measured against another copy, unresolved V genes explain less than half of the discrepancy, and the remainder lacks a known reason. For this sample there are some 74,000 clones; around 80% appear just once. The leading ten clones occupy about 5% of the sample. The source of this sequence is an adult with an advanced solid tumor such as melanoma, head and neck, liver or kidney cancer. The chain couples TRBV28 to TRBJ1-6; the D segment cannot be called with confidence. The sample in question was CD4+ or CD8+ T cells sorted from blood, obtained in a trial of the OX40 agonist ivuxolimab. The CDR3 protein is CASSDMRSPLHF. The DNA sequence is TGTGCCAGCAGTGACATGAGGTCACCCCTCCACTTT.